This TCR beta chain was sequenced during a study of CD4 T cell repertoires in COVID-19. Looked up from germline, CDR1 is SGHKS and CDR2 is YYEKEE (reference sequence). V dropped 4 bases and J dropped 1 base, with 12 bases sitting between them. The length of the CDR3 is 14 residues. Measured with immunoSEQ multiplex PCR; TCRdb has only the in-frame clones, and not every one. The data contain 70,000 to 95,000 clones, around 82% of them singletons. Whole-study findings and limits: In SARS-CoV and/or HKU1 spike cultures, between roughly 7 and 25% of SARS-CoV-2 clonotypes reappeared. Two or all three memory subsets shared several highly expanded SARS-CoV-2-reactive clonotypes.

In regard to this clone: Its specificity is unknown.

Samples came from patients recovered from mild-to-severe COVID-19. These memory T cells were uncultured and sequenced directly after ex vivo isolation. The specimen comprised CD4+ T cells from peripheral blood, sampled after recovery from COVID-19. This clonotype was obtained from a human donor who had COVID-19. The rearrangement uses TRBV5-5 and TRBJ2-7; D may be TRBD1 (5 bases). This CDR3 is CASSITQVSYEQYF. For the CDR3, the DNA is TGTGCCAGCAGCATAACACAGGTGTCCTACGAGCAGTACTTC.